The rows below give T cell receptor beta chains drawn from one sample of a study of T cells in pancreatic ductal adenocarcinoma. Assay: immunoSEQ multiplex PCR; the TCRdb copy retains only in-frame clones and omits some. The sample holds more than 85,000 clones, more than 90% seen once. Sequenced material: PBMCs. The receptors were gathered from a human donor with pancreatic ductal adenocarcinoma. CDR3s include the opening cysteine and the closing phenylalanine or tryptophan. A D gene is named only where the DNA matches it firmly. The size field is filled for only some rows; it gives once, few, many or a size class.

>TRBD2|TRBV5-1|.|TRBJ2-3
CASSTGLAGDTQYF
TGCGCCAGCAGCACGGGACTAGCGGGAGATACGCAGTATTTT
>.|TRBV4-1|.|TRBJ2-1
CASSQDLSYEQFF
TGCGCCAGCAGCCAAGACCTTAGCTATGAGCAGTTCTTC
>TRBD1|TRBV27|.|TRBJ1-2
CASSSTGRSGYTF
TGTGCCAGCAGTTCGACAGGGAGGAGTGGCTACACCTTC
>TRBD2|TRBV5-1|.|TRBJ2-3
CASSSQTGGADTQYF
TGCGCCAGCAGCTCACAGACGGGAGGGGCGGATACGCAGTATTTT
>.|TRBV30|.|TRBJ1-2
CAWLPRGNYGYTF
TGTGCCTGGCTCCCGCGGGGGAACTATGGCTACACCTTC
>.|TRBV28|.|TRBJ2-7
CASSPGGSGAYEQYF
TGTGCCAGCAGCCCCGGTGGTAGCGGAGCCTACGAGCAGTACTTC
>.|TRBV11-2|.|TRBJ2-3
CASSLGFLVTDTQYF
TGTGCCAGCAGCTTAGGGTTTCTAGTAACAGATACGCAGTATTTT
>TRBD1|TRBV6-5|once|TRBJ2-5
CASRPGGAETQYF
TGTGCCAGCAGGCCAGGGGGTGCAGAGACCCAGTACTTC
>TRBD2|TRBV28|.|TRBJ2-1
CGTERGLAERNEQFF
TGTGGTACCGAGAGGGGACTAGCGGAACGCAATGAGCAGTTCTTC
>.|TRBV19|once|TRBJ2-3
CASSMRAADSTDTQYF
TGTGCCAGTAGTATGAGGGCAGCTGACAGCACAGATACGCAGTATTTT
>TRBD2|TRBV28|.|TRBJ2-5
CASSGSIGETQYF
TGTGCCAGTAGCGGGAGTATTGGAGAGACCCAGTACTTC
>TRBD2|TRBV5-4|once|TRBJ2-5
CASSSNLAGGQETQYF
TGTGCCAGCAGCTCGAATCTAGCGGGAGGACAAGAGACCCAGTACTTC
>.|TRBV2|.|TRBJ2-3
CASSEIASTDTQYF
TGTGCCAGCAGTGAAATAGCGAGCACAGATACGCAGTATTTT
>.|TRBV7-9|.|TRBJ2-5
CASSPSGGRETQYF
TGTGCCAGCAGTCCCTCCGGGGGGCGAGAGACCCAGTACTTC
>TRBD1|TRBV2|.|TRBJ2-5
CASRSTGGSETQYF
TGTGCCAGCAGATCGACAGGGGGCAGTGAGACCCAGTACTTC
>.|TRBV14|few|TRBJ2-2
CASSQISSSNTGELFF
TGTGCCAGCAGCCAGATTAGCTCCTCGAACACCGGGGAGCTGTTTTTT
>TRBD1|TRBV7-6|.|TRBJ2-2
CASSSQGAVAGELFF
TGTGCCAGCAGCTCACAGGGGGCTGTGGCCGGGGAGCTGTTTTTT
>.|TRBV18|.|TRBJ2-2
CASSPLSPGELFF
TGTGCCAGCTCACCACTGTCTCCCGGGGAGCTGTTTTTT
>.|TRBV30|.|TRBJ1-2
CAWSSNGQSTYTF
TGTGCCTGGAGTTCTAATGGACAGTCTACCTACACCTTC
>.|TRBV28|.|TRBJ2-5
CALGEESRTQYF
TGTGCTCTAGGGGAGGAGAGTAGGACCCAGTACTTC
>TRBD1|TRBV6-1|.|TRBJ1-2
CATSTGQIHYGYTF
TGTGCCACCTCAACGGGACAGATTCACTATGGCTACACCTTC
>.|TRBV6-5|.|TRBJ2-1
CASSSRGGTYNEQFF
TGTGCCAGCAGTTCGAGGGGGGGCACCTACAATGAGCAGTTCTTC
>.|TRBV9|.|TRBJ2-3
CASSGGLNTQYF
TGTGCCAGCAGCGGGGGGCTTAATACGCAGTATTTT
>.|TRBV28|.|TRBJ2-2
CASSLLATNTGELFF
TGTGCCAGCAGTCTTCTAGCGACGAACACCGGGGAGCTGTTTTTT
>.|TRBV14|.|TRBJ1-5
CASSQGSNQPQHF
TGTGCCAGCAGCCAAGGCAGTAATCAGCCCCAGCATTTT
>TRBD1|TRBV11-2|.|TRBJ2-3
CASTFQGEDTQYF
TGTGCCAGCACCTTCCAGGGGGAAGATACGCAGTATTTT
>.|TRBV28|once|TRBJ2-7
CASSSGNGNEQYF
TGTGCCAGCAGTTCGGGTAATGGTAACGAGCAGTACTTC
>.|TRBV29-1|few|TRBJ2-7
CSVARPTGQYF
TGCAGCGTCGCTAGGCCTACTGGGCAGTACTTC
>.|TRBV28|.|TRBJ2-3
CASSSWSLAEEGDTQYF
TGTGCCAGCAGTTCTTGGAGTCTGGCGGAGGAAGGGGATACGCAGTATTTT
>.|TRBV5-1|.|TRBJ2-7
CASSFAGGPYYEQYF
TGCGCCAGCAGCTTCGCCGGGGGTCCCTACTACGAGCAGTACTTC
>.|TRBV21-1|.|TRBJ2-5
CASSRGEETQYF
TGTGCCAGCAGCAGGGGGGAAGAGACCCAGTACTTC
>TRBD1|TRBV10-1|few|TRBJ2-7
CASSEWAGGAEQYF
TGCGCCAGCAGTGAATGGGCAGGGGGCGCCGAGCAGTACTTC
>.|TRBV7-6|.|TRBJ2-1
CASSLVGGLSYNEQFF
TGTGCCAGCAGCTTAGTAGGCGGGCTCTCCTACAATGAGCAGTTCTTC
>.|TRBV7-2|.|TRBJ2-1
CASSPHDSVGTGLFNEQFF
TGTGCCAGCAGCCCCCACGACTCTGTTGGTACGGGACTCTTCAATGAGCAGTTCTTC
>TRBD1|TRBV19|.|TRBJ2-5
CASSIRQGYQETQYF
TGTGCCAGTAGTATCAGACAGGGCTACCAAGAGACCCAGTACTTC
>.|TRBV18|once|TRBJ1-5
CASSPGTNQPQHF
TGTGCCAGCTCACCTGGCACCAATCAGCCCCAGCATTTT
>.|TRBV6-1|.|TRBJ1-1
CASSEQYMNTEAFF
TGTGCCAGCAGCGAACAGTACATGAACACTGAAGCTTTCTTT
>.|TRBV7-2|.|TRBJ2-2
CASSLVAGNTGELFF
TGTGCCAGCAGCTTAGTGGCAGGGAACACCGGGGAGCTGTTTTTT
>TRBD1|TRBV10-3|.|TRBJ1-5
CAISGTGGNQPQHF
TGTGCCATCAGTGGGACAGGGGGGAATCAGCCCCAGCATTTT
>TRBD1|TRBV30|.|TRBJ1-2
CAWRQGGSYGYTF
TGTGCCTGGAGACAAGGGGGCAGCTATGGCTACACCTTC
>TRBD2|TRBV10-3|.|TRBJ2-1
CAISVWEGTYNEQFF
TGTGCCATCAGTGTGTGGGAGGGTACCTACAATGAGCAGTTCTTC
>TRBD2|TRBV7-2|few|TRBJ2-1
CASSSLLRSGSNEQFF
TGTGCCAGCAGCTCCCTACTCCGTAGCGGGAGCAATGAGCAGTTCTTC
>TRBD1|TRBV19|once|TRBJ1-2
CASRGTGFDGYTF
TGTGCCAGCCGCGGGACAGGGTTCGATGGCTACACCTTC
>.|TRBV19|.|TRBJ2-7
CASQGRDDYEQYF
TGTGCCAGCCAGGGCCGCGACGACTACGAGCAGTACTTC
>TRBD2|TRBV10-3|once|TRBJ2-7
CAIRTSGATYEQYF
TGTGCCATCAGAACTAGCGGGGCTACCTACGAGCAGTACTTC